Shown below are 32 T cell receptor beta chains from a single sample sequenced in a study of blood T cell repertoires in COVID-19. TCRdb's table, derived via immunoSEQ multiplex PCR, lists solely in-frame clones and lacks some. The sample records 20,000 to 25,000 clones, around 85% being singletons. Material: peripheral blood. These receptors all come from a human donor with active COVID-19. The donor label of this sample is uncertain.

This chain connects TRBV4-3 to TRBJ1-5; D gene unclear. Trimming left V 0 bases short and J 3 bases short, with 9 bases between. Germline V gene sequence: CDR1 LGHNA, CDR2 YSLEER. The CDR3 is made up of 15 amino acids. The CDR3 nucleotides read TGCGCCAGCAGCCAAGACAGAGGTATCAATCAGCCCCAGCATTTT. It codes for CASSQDRGINQPQHF.

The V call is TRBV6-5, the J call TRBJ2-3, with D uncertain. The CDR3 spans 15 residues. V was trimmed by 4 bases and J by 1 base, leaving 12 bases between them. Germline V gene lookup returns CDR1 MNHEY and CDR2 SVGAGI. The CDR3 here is CASSSIRTGTDTQYF. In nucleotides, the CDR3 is TGTGCCAGCAGTTCCATCCGAACTGGCACAGATACGCAGTATTTT.

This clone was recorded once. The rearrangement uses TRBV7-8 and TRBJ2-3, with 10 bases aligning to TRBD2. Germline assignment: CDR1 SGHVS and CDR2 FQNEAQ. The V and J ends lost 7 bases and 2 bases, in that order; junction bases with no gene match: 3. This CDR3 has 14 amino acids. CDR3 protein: CASKLAGNTDTQYF. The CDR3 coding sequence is TGTGCCAGCAAACTAGCGGGGAACACAGATACGCAGTATTTT.

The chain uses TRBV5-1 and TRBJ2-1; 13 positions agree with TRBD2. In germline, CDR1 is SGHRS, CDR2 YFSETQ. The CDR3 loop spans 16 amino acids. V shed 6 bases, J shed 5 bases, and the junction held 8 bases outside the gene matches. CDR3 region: CASIRGLAGVDNEQFF. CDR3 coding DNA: TGCGCCAGCATTCGCGGACTAGCGGGGGTGGACAATGAGCAGTTCTTC.

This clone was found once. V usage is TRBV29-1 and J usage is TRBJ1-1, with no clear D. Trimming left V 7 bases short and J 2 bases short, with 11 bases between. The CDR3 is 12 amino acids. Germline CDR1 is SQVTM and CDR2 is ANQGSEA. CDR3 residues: CSAPSGNTEAFF. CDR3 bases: TGCAGCGCACCGAGTGGTAACACTGAAGCTTTCTTT.

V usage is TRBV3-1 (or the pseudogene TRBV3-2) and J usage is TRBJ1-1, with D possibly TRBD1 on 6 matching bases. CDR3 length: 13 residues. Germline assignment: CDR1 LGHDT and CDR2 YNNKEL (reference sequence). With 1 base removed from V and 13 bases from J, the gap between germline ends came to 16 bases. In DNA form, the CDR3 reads TGTGCCAGCAGCCAAGGACAGAGGGGGAGGGATTTCTTT. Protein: CASSQGQRGRDFF.

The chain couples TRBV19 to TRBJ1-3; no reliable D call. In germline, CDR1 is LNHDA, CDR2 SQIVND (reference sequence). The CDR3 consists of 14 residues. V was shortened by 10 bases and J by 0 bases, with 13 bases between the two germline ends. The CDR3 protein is CATTRGVSGNTIYF. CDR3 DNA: TGTGCCACCACCCGGGGTGTCTCTGGAAACACCATATATTTT.

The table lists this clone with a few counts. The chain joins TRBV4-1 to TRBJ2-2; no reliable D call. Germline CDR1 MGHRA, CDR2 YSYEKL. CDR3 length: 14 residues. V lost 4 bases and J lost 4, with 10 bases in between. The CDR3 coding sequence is TGCGCCAGCAGCCTCGGCACGGGCACCGGGGAGCTGTTTTTT. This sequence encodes CASSLGTGTGELFF.

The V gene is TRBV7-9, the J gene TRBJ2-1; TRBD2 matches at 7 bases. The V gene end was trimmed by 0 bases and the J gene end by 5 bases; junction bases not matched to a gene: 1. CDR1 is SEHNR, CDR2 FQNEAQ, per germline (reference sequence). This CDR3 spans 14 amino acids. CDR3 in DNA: TGTGCCAGCAGCTTAGCGGGAGGGGACAATGAGCAGTTCTTC. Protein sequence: CASSLAGGDNEQFF.

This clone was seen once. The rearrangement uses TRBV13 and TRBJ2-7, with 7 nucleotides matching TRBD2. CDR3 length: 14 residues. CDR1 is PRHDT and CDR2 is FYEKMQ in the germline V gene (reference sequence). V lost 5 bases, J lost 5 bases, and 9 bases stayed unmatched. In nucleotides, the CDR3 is TGTGCCAGCAGCCCCTTTAAGGGAGGGGACGAGCAGTACTTC. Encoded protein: CASSPFKGGDEQYF.

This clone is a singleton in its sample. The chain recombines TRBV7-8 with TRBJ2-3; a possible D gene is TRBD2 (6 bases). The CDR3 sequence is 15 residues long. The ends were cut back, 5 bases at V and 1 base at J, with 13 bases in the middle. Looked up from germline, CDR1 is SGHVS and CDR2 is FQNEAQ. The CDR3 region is CASSVGGEGTDTQYF. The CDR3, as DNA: TGTGCCAGCAGCGTCGGGGGAGAGGGCACAGATACGCAGTATTTT.

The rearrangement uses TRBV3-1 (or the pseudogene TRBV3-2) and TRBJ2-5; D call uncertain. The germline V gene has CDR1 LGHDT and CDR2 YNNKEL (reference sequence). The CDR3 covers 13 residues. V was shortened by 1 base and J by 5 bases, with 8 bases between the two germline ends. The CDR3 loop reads CASSQGAWETQYF. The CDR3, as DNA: TGTGCCAGCAGCCAAGGGGCCTGGGAGACCCAGTACTTC.

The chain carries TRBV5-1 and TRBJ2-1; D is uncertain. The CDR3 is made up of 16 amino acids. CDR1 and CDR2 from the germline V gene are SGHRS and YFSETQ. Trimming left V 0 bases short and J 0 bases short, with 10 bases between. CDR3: CASSLAPLDSYNEQFF. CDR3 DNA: TGCGCCAGCAGCTTGGCCCCTTTAGACTCCTACAATGAGCAGTTCTTC.

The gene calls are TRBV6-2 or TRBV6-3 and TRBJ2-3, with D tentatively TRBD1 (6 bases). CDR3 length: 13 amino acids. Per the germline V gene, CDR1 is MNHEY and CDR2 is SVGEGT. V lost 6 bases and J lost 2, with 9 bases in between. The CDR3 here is CASSRDNTDTQYF. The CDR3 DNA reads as TGTGCCAGCAGCAGGGACAACACAGATACGCAGTATTTT.

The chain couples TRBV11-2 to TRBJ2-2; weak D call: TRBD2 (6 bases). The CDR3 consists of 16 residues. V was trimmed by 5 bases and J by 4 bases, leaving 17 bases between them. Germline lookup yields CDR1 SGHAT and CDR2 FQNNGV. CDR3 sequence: CASSQSGGRRTGELFF. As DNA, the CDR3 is TGTGCCAGCAGCCAAAGCGGAGGGAGGCGCACCGGGGAGCTGTTTTTT.

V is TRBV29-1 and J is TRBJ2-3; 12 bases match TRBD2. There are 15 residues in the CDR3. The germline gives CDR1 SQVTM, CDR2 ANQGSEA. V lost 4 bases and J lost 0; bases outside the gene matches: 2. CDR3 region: CSVGGTSGSTDTQYF. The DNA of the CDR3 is TGCAGCGTTGGCGGGACTAGCGGGAGCACAGATACGCAGTATTTT.

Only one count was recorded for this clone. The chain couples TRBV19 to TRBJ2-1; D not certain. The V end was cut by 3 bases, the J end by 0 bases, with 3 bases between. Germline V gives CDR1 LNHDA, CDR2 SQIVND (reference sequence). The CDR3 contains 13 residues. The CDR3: CASSMSSYNEQFF. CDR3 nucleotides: TGTGCCAGTAGTATGAGCTCCTACAATGAGCAGTTCTTC. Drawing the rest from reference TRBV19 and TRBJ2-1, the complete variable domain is DGGITQSPKYLFRKEGQNVTLSCEQNLNHDAMYWYRQDPGQGLRLIYYSQIVNDFQKGDIAEGYSVSREKKESFPLTVTSAQKNPTAFYLCASSMSSYNEQFFGPGTRLTVL.

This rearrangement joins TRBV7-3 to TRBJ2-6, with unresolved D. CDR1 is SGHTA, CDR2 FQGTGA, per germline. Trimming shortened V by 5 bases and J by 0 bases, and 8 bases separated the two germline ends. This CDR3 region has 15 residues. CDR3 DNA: TGTGCCAGCAGCCTATCGCACTCTGGGGCCAACGTCCTGACTTTC. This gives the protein CASSLSHSGANVLTF.

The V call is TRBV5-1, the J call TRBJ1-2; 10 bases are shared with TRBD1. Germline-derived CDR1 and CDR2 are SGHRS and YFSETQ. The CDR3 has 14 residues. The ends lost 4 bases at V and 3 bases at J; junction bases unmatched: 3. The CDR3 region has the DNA TGCGCCAGCAGCCCGACAGGGGGCGACTATGGCTACACCTTC. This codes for CASSPTGGDYGYTF.

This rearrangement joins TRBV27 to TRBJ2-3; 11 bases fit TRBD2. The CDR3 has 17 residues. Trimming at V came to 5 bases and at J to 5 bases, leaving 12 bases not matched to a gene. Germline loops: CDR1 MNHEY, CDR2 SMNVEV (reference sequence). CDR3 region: CASSRGLAVSLVDTQYF. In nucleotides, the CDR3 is TGTGCCAGCAGTAGGGGACTAGCGGTCAGTTTAGTAGATACGCAGTATTTT.

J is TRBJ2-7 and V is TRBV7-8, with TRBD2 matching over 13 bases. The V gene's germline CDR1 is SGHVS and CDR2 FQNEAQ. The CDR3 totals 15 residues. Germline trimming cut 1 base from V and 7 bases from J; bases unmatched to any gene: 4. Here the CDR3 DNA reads TGTGCCAGCAGCTTAGGGACTAGCGGGAGTTGGGAGCAGTACTTC. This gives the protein CASSLGTSGSWEQYF.

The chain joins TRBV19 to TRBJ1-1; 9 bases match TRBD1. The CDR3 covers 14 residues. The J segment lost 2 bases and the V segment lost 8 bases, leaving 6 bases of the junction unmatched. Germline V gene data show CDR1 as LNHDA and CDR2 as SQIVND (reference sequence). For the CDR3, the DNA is TGTGCCAGTTCTTACAGGGGGCGAAACACTGAAGCTTTCTTT. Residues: CASSYRGRNTEAFF.

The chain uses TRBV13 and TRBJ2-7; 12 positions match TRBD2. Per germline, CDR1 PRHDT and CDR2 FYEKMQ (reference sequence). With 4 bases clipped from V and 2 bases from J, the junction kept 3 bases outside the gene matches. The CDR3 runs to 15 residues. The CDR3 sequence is CASSSLAGGPYEQYF. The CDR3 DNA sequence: TGTGCCAGCAGCTCACTAGCGGGAGGCCCCTACGAGCAGTACTTC.

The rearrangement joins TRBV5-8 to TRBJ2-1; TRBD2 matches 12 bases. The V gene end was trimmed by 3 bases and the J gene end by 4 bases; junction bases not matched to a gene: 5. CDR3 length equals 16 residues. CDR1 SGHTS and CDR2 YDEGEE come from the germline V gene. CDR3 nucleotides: TGTGCCAGCAGCTCCAGGACTAGCGGGATTTACAATGAGCAGTTCTTC. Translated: CASSSRTSGIYNEQFF.

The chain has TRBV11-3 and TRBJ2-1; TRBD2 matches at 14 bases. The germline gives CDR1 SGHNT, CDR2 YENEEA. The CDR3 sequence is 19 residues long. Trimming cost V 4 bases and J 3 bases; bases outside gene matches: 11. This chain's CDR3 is CASSSRLAGGGPNYNEQFF. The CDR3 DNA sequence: TGTGCCAGCAGCTCAAGACTAGCGGGAGGGGGCCCCAACTACAATGAGCAGTTCTTC.

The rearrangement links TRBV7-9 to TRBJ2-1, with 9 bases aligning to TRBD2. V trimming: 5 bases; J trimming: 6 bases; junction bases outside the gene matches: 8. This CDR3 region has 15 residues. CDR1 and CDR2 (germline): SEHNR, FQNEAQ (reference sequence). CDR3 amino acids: CASSPVLAGVNEQFF. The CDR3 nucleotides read TGTGCCAGCAGCCCCGTGTTAGCGGGAGTCAATGAGCAGTTCTTC.

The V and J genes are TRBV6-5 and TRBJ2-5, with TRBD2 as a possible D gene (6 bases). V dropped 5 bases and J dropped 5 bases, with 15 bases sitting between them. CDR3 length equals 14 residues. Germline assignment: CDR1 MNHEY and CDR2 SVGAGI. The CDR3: CASSILKSGETQYF. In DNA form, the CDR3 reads TGTGCCAGCAGTATCCTTAAAAGCGGGGAGACCCAGTACTTC.

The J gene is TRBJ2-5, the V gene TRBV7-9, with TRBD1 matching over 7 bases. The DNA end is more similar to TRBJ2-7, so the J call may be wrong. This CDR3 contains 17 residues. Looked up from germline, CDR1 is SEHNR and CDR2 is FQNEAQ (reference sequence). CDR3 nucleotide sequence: TGTGCCAGCAGCTTAGTAACCCGGGACAGTGATTATTACGAGCAGTACTTC. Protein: CASSLVTRDSDYYEQYF.

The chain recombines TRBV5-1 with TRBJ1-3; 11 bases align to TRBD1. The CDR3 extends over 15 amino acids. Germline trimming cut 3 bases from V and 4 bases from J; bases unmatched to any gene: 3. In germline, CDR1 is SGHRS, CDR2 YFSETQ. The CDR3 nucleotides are TGCGCCAGCAGCTCCGGGACAGGGGGAGGAAACACCATATATTTT. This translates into CASSSGTGGGNTIYF. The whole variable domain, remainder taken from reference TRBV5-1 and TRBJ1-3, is KAGVTQTPRYLIKTRGQQVTLSCSPISGHRSVSWYQQTPGQGLQFLFEYFSETQRNKGNFPGRFSGRQFSNSRSEMNVSTLELGDSALYLCASSSGTGGGNTIYFGEGSWLTVV.

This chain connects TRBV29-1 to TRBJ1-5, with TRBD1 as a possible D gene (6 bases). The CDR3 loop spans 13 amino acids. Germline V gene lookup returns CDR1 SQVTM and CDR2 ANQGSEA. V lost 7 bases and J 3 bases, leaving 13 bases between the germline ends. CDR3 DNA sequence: TGCAGCGAGATACAGGGAAACAATCAGCCCCAGCATTTT. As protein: CSEIQGNNQPQHF.

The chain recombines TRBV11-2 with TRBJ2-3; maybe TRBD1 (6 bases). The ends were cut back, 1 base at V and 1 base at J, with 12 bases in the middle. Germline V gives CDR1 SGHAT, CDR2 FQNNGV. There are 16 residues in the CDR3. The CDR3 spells CASSLVGAAGTDTQYF. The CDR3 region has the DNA TGTGCCAGCAGCTTAGTGGGGGCTGCTGGCACAGATACGCAGTATTTT.

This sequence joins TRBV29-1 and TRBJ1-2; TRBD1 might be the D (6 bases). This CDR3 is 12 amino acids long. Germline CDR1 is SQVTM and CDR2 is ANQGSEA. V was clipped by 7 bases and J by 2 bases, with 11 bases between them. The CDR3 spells CSAEQGNYGYTF. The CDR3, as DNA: TGCAGCGCCGAGCAGGGGAACTATGGCTACACCTTC.